These 32 T cell receptor beta chains were sequenced from one sample in a study of blood T cell repertoires in COVID-19 (dated by TCRdb to 2020 to 2022). Library prep was done by the immunoSEQ multiplex PCR assay. In TCRdb, the immuneACCESS table is reduced to in-frame sequences with V and J assigned. These tables do not hold every clone; where another copy was compared, an unresolved V gene accounts for under half, and the others remain unexplained. Across this sample there are 200,000 to 250,000 clones, with 88% seen only once. The ten largest clones capture around 1.6% of the sample. Specimen: peripheral blood. The source is a man aged 18 to 30 with active or convalescent COVID-19.

This sequence joins TRBV19 and TRBJ2-1, with 10 bases lining up with TRBD2. The CDR3 runs to 16 residues. V dropped 4 bases and J dropped 0; count of bases not matched to a gene: 3. Germline loops: CDR1 LNHDA, CDR2 SQIVND (reference sequence). CDR3 loop: CASSRASGGSYNEQFF. The CDR3 DNA is TGTGCCAGTAGTAGAGCTAGCGGGGGCTCCTACAATGAGCAGTTCTTC.

V usage is TRBV5-1 and J usage is TRBJ1-1; 8 nucleotides align to TRBD1. The CDR3 is 14 residues long. V shed 7 bases, J shed 1 base, and the junction held 6 bases outside the gene matches. In germline, CDR1 is SGHRS, CDR2 YFSETQ. As DNA, the CDR3 is TGCGCCAGCGGCACAACAGGGGGGAACACTGAAGCTTTCTTT. Protein sequence: CASGTTGGNTEAFF.

This clone was counted between two and nine times. The V and J genes are TRBV11-2 and TRBJ1-3; D is uncertain. The CDR3 is made up of 14 amino acids. The V and J ends lost 5 bases and 0 bases respectively, with 8 bases between them. CDR1 is SGHAT, CDR2 FQNNGV, per germline. The CDR3 sequence: CASSERNSGNTIYF. The DNA of the CDR3 is TGTGCCAGCAGCGAGCGGAACTCTGGAAACACCATATATTTT. The full variable domain, rest sourced from reference TRBV11-2 and TRBJ1-3, is EAGVAQSPRYKIIEKRQSVAFWCNPISGHATLYWYQQILGQGPKLLIQFQNNGVVDDSQLPKDRFSAERLKGVDSTLKIQPAKLEDSAVYLCASSERNSGNTIYFGEGSWLTVV.

The J gene is TRBJ1-3, the V gene TRBV7-8; TRBD1 matches 11 bases. The CDR3 totals 16 residues. V gave up 5 bases and J gave up 0 bases; unmatched junction bases: 3. Per the germline V gene, CDR1 is SGHVS and CDR2 is FQNEAQ. In DNA, the CDR3 is TGTGCCAGCAGCCGTGGGACAGGGGGCTCTGGAAACACCATATATTTT. Protein product: CASSRGTGGSGNTIYF.

The chain is built from TRBV19 and TRBJ1-5; 11 bases are a match to TRBD1. V was clipped by 5 bases and J by 3 bases; unmatched bases: 6. The CDR3 has 16 residues. CDR1 and CDR2 from the germline V gene are LNHDA and SQIVND (reference sequence). CDR3: CASSFGQGAVNQPQHF. The CDR3 DNA reads as TGTGCCAGTAGTTTCGGACAGGGGGCAGTCAATCAGCCCCAGCATTTT.

The chain carries TRBV27 and TRBJ1-1; D is unresolved. V was trimmed by 3 bases and J by 5 bases, leaving 22 bases between them. CDR3 size: 17 residues. Germline V gives CDR1 MNHEY, CDR2 SMNVEV (reference sequence). CDR3 nucleotide sequence: TGTGCCAGCAGTTTGACCCACATCGGGGTAGGGTTGACTGAAGCTTTCTTT. This codes for CASSLTHIGVGLTEAFF.

The genes are TRBV11-1 and TRBJ1-1, with TRBD1 matching over 7 bases. The germline V gene encodes CDR1 SGHAT and CDR2 FQDESV (reference sequence). The CDR3 contains 15 residues. J lost 3 bases, V lost 7 bases, and 11 bases had no gene match. The CDR3 protein is CASTIGTGAHTEAFF. DNA for the CDR3: TGTGCCAGCACTATTGGCACAGGGGCGCACACTGAAGCTTTCTTT. The variable domain in full, completed from reference TRBV11-1 and TRBJ1-1, reads EAEVAQSPRYKITEKSQAVAFWCDPISGHATLYWYRQILGQGPELLVQFQDESVVDDSQLPKDRFSAERLKGVDSTLKIQPAELGDSAMYLCASTIGTGAHTEAFFGQGTRLTVV.

The DNA of the CDR3 is TGTGCCAGCAGTTTAGGGGACACGGTGTTCTACGAGCAGTACTTC. Protein: CASSLGDTVFYEQYF. V and J are TRBV27 and TRBJ2-7; D is possibly TRBD1 (6 bases). Germline assignment: CDR1 MNHEY and CDR2 SMNVEV (reference sequence). This CDR3 is 15 amino acids long. Trimming left V 2 bases short and J 3 bases short, with 14 bases between.

This clone came up once. The chain carries TRBV7-9 and TRBJ1-3; D gene ambiguous. The V gene's germline CDR1 is SEHNR and CDR2 FQNEAQ (reference sequence). This CDR3 spans 15 amino acids. V dropped 4 bases and J dropped 0 bases, with 10 bases sitting between them. As DNA, the CDR3 is TGTGCCAGCAGCTCCATCCTTAGCTCTGGAAACACCATATATTTT. Translating gives CASSSILSSGNTIYF.

The gene calls are TRBV7-9 and TRBJ2-5; 13 bases are a match to TRBD2. V was pared by 5 bases and J by 5 bases, with 8 bases of the junction left unmatched. The CDR3 consists of 16 residues. The V gene's germline CDR1 is SEHNR and CDR2 FQNEAQ (reference sequence). CDR3 DNA sequence: TGTGCCAGCAGCCAAGGGACTAGCGGGGTTGGGGAGACCCAGTACTTC. Translating it yields CASSQGTSGVGETQYF.

The chain links TRBV12-3 or TRBV12-4 to TRBJ1-2, with a possible D match to TRBD1 (6 bases). The germline V and J ends were trimmed by 3 bases and 10 bases, with 15 bases remaining between them. The CDR3 loop spans 13 amino acids. CDR3 sequence (DNA): TGTGCCAGCAGTTTGGGGCAGGGGACCACCTACACCTTC. It encodes CASSLGQGTTYTF.

The CDR3 region is CAWSVGGPTQYF. The DNA of the CDR3 is TGTGCCTGGAGTGTAGGAGGCCCAACCCAGTACTTC. The chain links TRBV30 to TRBJ2-5; a possible D gene is TRBD2 (5 bases). Trimming removed 0 bases at V and 8 bases at J, with 10 bases between. This CDR3 is built from 12 residues. Germline V gene lookup returns CDR1 GTSNPN and CDR2 SVGIG (reference sequence).

This clone was counted between two and nine times. This chain connects TRBV5-4 to TRBJ2-7; 13 bases map to TRBD2. Germline-derived CDR1 and CDR2 are SGHNT and YYREEE (reference sequence). This CDR3 is built from 15 residues. J lost 3 bases, V lost 4 bases, and 4 bases had no gene match. CDR3 nucleotides: TGTGCCAGCAGCGGGGGGACTAGCGGGATCTACGAGCAGTACTTC. As protein: CASSGGTSGIYEQYF. Looking up the rest from reference TRBV5-4 and TRBJ2-7 gives the full variable domain: ETGVTQSPTHLIKTRGQQVTLRCSSQSGHNTVSWYQQALGQGPQFIFQYYREEENGRGNFPPRFSGLQFPNYSSELNVNALELDDSALYLCASSGGTSGIYEQYFGPGTRLTVT.

This chain joins TRBV14 and TRBJ1-1; D is unclear. The CDR3 is 15 amino acids. V lost 0 bases and J lost 0, with 8 bases in between. Germline V CDR1 and CDR2: SGHDN, FVKESK. CDR3 residues: CASSQERVMNTEAFF. The CDR3 DNA sequence: TGTGCCAGCAGCCAAGAAAGAGTTATGAACACTGAAGCTTTCTTT.

The gene calls are TRBV11-2 and TRBJ2-1; 8 bases are shared with TRBD2. The germline gives CDR1 SGHAT, CDR2 FQNNGV. CDR3 length: 15 amino acids. The ends lost 1 base at V and 4 bases at J; junction bases unmatched: 3. DNA for the CDR3: TGTGCCAGCAGCTTAGCTGGCGGGGGGTACAATGAGCAGTTCTTC. It yields the protein CASSLAGGGYNEQFF.

The CDR3 here is CASSPGLAGVLFF. The CDR3 DNA reads TGTGCCAGCAGCCCAGGACTAGCGGGAGTCTTGTTCTTC. The V gene is TRBV7-2, the J gene TRBJ2-1; 13 bases are a match to TRBD2. The CDR3 runs to 13 residues. V was clipped by 5 bases and J by 15 bases; unmatched bases: 7. Germline V gene lookup returns CDR1 SGHTA and CDR2 FQGNSA.

This clone was observed a handful of times. The CDR3 sequence: CASSLEGPRETEAFF. The CDR3 DNA is TGCGCCAGCAGCTTGGAGGGGCCGCGGGAAACTGAAGCTTTCTTT. The chain joins TRBV5-1 to TRBJ1-1; a possible D gene is TRBD1 (5 bases). Trimming cost V 0 bases and J 5 bases, with 14 bases left between them. CDR1 SGHRS and CDR2 YFSETQ come from the germline V gene. This CDR3 is built from 15 residues.

V gene TRBV7-9 combines with J gene TRBJ2-3, with D possibly matching TRBD1 (6 bases). V lost 5 bases, J lost 2 bases, and 14 bases lay in between. Germline V CDR1 and CDR2: SEHNR, FQNEAQ (reference sequence). The CDR3 contains 15 residues. CDR3 bases: TGTGCCAGCAGCCCCCCTGACAGGTACACAGATACGCAGTATTTT. Translating it yields CASSPPDRYTDTQYF.

The chain joins TRBV6-5 to TRBJ1-3; D might be TRBD1 (6 bases). The length of the CDR3 is 14 residues. V gave up 5 bases and J gave up 3 bases, with 11 bases separating them. Germline CDR1 and CDR2: MNHEY and SVGAGI. The CDR3 nucleotides read TGTGCCAGCAGTCCTGACAGGCTTGGAAACACCATATATTTT. It translates to CASSPDRLGNTIYF.

This sequence joins TRBV30 and TRBJ2-6; 8 bases fit TRBD1. The CDR3 consists of 17 residues. V lost 4 bases to trimming and J lost 0 bases; unmatched junction nucleotides: 8. Germline V gives CDR1 GTSNPN, CDR2 SVGIG (reference sequence). For the CDR3, the DNA is TGTGCCTGGATAGGACAGGGAGCCACCTCTGGGGCCAACGTCCTGACTTTC. Protein sequence: CAWIGQGATSGANVLTF.

The gene calls are TRBV2 and TRBJ2-3, with a tentative D call TRBD2 (5 bases). CDR3 length: 14 amino acids. Per the germline V gene, CDR1 is SNHLY and CDR2 is FYNNEI. V was cut by 6 bases and J by 6 bases, with 16 bases left in between. Here the CDR3 reads CASRGPGSFDTQYF. The CDR3 DNA sequence: TGTGCCAGCAGGGGCCCGGGGAGTTTTGATACGCAGTATTTT. The whole variable domain, remainder taken from reference TRBV2 and TRBJ2-3, is EPEVTQTPSHQVTQMGQEVILRCVPISNHLYFYWYRQILGQKVEFLVSFYNNEISEKSEIFDDQFSVERPDGSNFTLKIRSTKLEDSAMYFCASRGPGSFDTQYFGPGTRLTVL.

This clone was seen more than once but under ten times. The rearrangement uses TRBV3-1 (or the pseudogene TRBV3-2) and TRBJ1-4; tentative D call: TRBD1 (5 bases). The CDR3 consists of 16 residues. CDR1 and CDR2 (germline): LGHDT, YNNKEL (reference sequence). Trimming took 0 bases from V and 5 from J, leaving 13 bases between them. In DNA, the CDR3 is TGTGCCAGCAGCCAAGAGGGAGGGGCGGAAAATGAAAAACTGTTTTTT. Its protein product is CASSQEGGAENEKLFF.

This chain joins TRBV7-9 and TRBJ1-5, with D possibly matching TRBD1 (5 bases). Trimming took off 1 base at V and 0 bases at J, with 16 bases between the two ends. CDR1 is SEHNR, CDR2 FQNEAQ, per germline (reference sequence). The CDR3 length is 18 residues. CDR3 bases: TGTGCCAGCAGCTTAGGGGGCAGGGCAATTGGTAGCAATCAGCCCCAGCATTTT. Protein sequence: CASSLGGRAIGSNQPQHF.

The rearrangement joins TRBV25-1 to TRBJ1-6; D is ambiguous. This CDR3 contains 15 residues. Germline assignment: CDR1 MGHDK and CDR2 SYGVNS. V gave up 5 bases and J gave up 0 bases, with 8 bases separating them. The CDR3: CASSPQSSYNSPLHF. The CDR3 nucleotides read TGTGCCAGCAGTCCACAGTCCTCCTATAATTCACCCCTCCACTTT.

This chain connects TRBV25-1 to TRBJ2-7; the D gene is possibly TRBD1 (6 bases). The CDR3 has 15 residues. V lost 6 bases to trimming and J lost 0 bases, with 15 bases between them. From germline, CDR1 is MGHDK and CDR2 SYGVNS. The CDR3 loop is CASSLNRATSYEQYF. CDR3 sequence (DNA): TGTGCCAGCAGCTTGAACAGGGCGACCTCCTACGAGCAGTACTTC.

The chain has TRBV28 and TRBJ1-1, with D perhaps matching TRBD1 (5 bases). The V end lost 7 bases, the J end lost 3 bases, and 18 bases lay between the germline ends. Germline CDR1 reads MDHEN; CDR2 reads SYDVKM. The CDR3 consists of 15 residues. The CDR3 protein is CASTQGARAYTEAFF. The CDR3 region has the DNA TGTGCCAGCACCCAAGGGGCCAGGGCCTACACTGAAGCTTTCTTT.

CDR3 sequence: CASSVGAGNTEAFF. CDR3 nucleotide sequence: TGTGCCAGCAGCGTAGGGGCCGGGAACACTGAAGCTTTCTTT. This chain uses TRBV9 with TRBJ1-1, with D unresolved. Trimming left V 0 bases short and J 1 base short, with 7 bases between. Germline V gene sequence: CDR1 SGDLS, CDR2 YYNGEE. The CDR3 consists of 14 residues.

This chain connects TRBV6-2 or TRBV6-3 to TRBJ1-3, with 7 bases aligning to TRBD1. Germline trimming cut 2 bases from V and 5 bases from J; bases unmatched to any gene: 9. Germline loops: CDR1 MNHEY, CDR2 SVGEGT. The CDR3 is 16 amino acids. Here the CDR3 reads CASSYATGTDRNTIYF. CDR3 nucleotides: TGTGCCAGCAGTTACGCGACCGGGACAGACCGAAACACCATATATTTT.

This chain joins TRBV6-7 and TRBJ1-5; no firm D call. TRBV6-7 is flagged as an ORF with uncertain function. V was cut by 0 bases and J by 4 bases, with 19 bases left in between. The CDR3 length is 18 residues. CDR3 protein: CASSYSKFAPGRNQPQHF. The CDR3 region has the DNA TGTGCCAGCAGTTACTCGAAGTTCGCTCCGGGGAGGAATCAGCCCCAGCATTTT.

The genes are TRBV5-1 and TRBJ2-1, with TRBD2 identical over 8 bases. The CDR3 totals 17 residues. With 0 bases clipped from V and 4 bases from J, the junction kept 9 bases outside the gene matches. Germline lookup yields CDR1 SGHRS and CDR2 YFSETQ. The CDR3 nucleotides read TGCGCCAGCAGCTTGGCCCCTGTGGCGGGAGGTTACAATGAGCAGTTCTTC. Translated: CASSLAPVAGGYNEQFF.

CDR3 DNA: TGTGCCAGCAGCTCCCGGACAGACGAGCAGTACTTC. The encoded protein is CASSSRTDEQYF. V usage is TRBV5-4 and J usage is TRBJ2-7; possible D gene TRBD1, 6 bases. Between the trimmed V and J ends, which lost 3 bases and 5 bases, there was a span of 9 bases. The CDR3 contains 12 residues. Germline V gene sequence: CDR1 SGHNT, CDR2 YYREEE (reference sequence).

V gene TRBV5-4 combines with J gene TRBJ1-4; a weak D match, TRBD1 (5 bases). The CDR3 loop spans 14 amino acids. The V gene lost 5 bases and the J gene lost 3 bases, with 11 bases spanning the gap. Germline V lookup: CDR1 SGHNT, CDR2 YYREEE (reference sequence). CDR3 sequence reads: CASSGGDANEKLFF. The CDR3 DNA is TGTGCCAGCAGTGGGGGGGATGCTAATGAAAAACTGTTTTTT.